Here is one T cell receptor (beta chain) with its context. Authors' methods: Amplification of reference gene primers was used by the study to estimate nucleated cell counts. Repertoires were generated with immunoSEQ multiplex PCR, while TCRdb's copy carries only in-frame clones and drops some. V and J calls and clone size are as listed in that table; D and trimming were resolved from the DNA. The table has about 170,000 clones, about four fifths seen once; the top ten hold about 2.1%. The entry originates in a study of blood T cell repertoires in COVID-19. In the study overall: Collection of acute and convalescent COVID-19 samples took place in the United States, Italy and Spain. The analysed material was cDNA or gDNA that came from T cells, B-cell-depleted T cells, or PBMCs.

V was clipped by 5 bases and J by 7 bases, with 5 bases between them. Looked up from germline, CDR1 is MDHEN and CDR2 is SYDVKM. The CDR3 runs 10 residues. The sequence came from a woman older than 75 with acute or convalescent COVID-19. The rearrangement links TRBV28 to TRBJ1-1; D is unresolved. The sequenced sample consisted of peripheral blood. CDR3 nucleotides: TGTGCCAGCAGTGGCAATGAAGCTTTCTTT. It specifies CASSGNEAFF.